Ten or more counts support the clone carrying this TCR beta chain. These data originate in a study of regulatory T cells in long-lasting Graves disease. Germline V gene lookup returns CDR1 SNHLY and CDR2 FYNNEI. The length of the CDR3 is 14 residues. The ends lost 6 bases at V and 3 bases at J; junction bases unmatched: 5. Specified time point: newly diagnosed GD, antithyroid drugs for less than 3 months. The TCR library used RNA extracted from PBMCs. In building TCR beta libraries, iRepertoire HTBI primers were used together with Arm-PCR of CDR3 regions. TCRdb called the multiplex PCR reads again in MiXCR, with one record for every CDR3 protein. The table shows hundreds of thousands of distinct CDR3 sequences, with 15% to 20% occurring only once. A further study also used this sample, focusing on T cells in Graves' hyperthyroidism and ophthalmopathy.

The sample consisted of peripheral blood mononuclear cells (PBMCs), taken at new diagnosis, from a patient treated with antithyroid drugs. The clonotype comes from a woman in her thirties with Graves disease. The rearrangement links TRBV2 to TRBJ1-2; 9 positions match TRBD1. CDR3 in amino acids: CASRDRGGDYGYTF. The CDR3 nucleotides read TGTGCCAGCAGGGACAGGGGAGGTGACTATGGCTACACCTTC.